The rows below give T cell receptor beta chains drawn from one sample of a study of spatial heterogeneity in lung cancer. TCRdb reanalysed the 5' RACE reads using MiXCR and keeps one entry per CDR3 protein. The sample has approximately 40,000 distinct CDR3 sequences, roughly 7.2% seen once. This material consisted of PBMCs, taken at surgery. The receptor source for this set is a female donor with early-stage non-small cell lung cancer. CDR3s include the opening cysteine and the closing phenylalanine or tryptophan. Each record gives: J gene, D gene, V gene, clone size, CDR3 protein, CDR3 DNA. D genes are given only for firm matches. Expanded clones get a size class; other rows say once, few or many, or leave the size out.

j_call: TRBJ2-2; d_call: TRBD2; v_call: TRBV6-1; clone_size: few; cdr3_aa: CASTDGGAWELFF; cdr3_nt: TGTGCCAGCACCGACGGGGGGGCCTGGGAGCTGTTTTTT
j_call: TRBJ1-6; d_call: .; v_call: TRBV2; clone_size: .; cdr3_aa: CASSEGAPRNSPLHF; cdr3_nt: TGTGCCAGCAGTGAAGGAGCCCCGCGGAATTCACCCCTCCACTTT
j_call: TRBJ1-1; d_call: .; v_call: TRBV28; clone_size: medium-sized; cdr3_aa: CASSLLGVATEAFF; cdr3_nt: TGTGCCAGCAGTCTGCTAGGGGTGGCCACTGAAGCTTTCTTT
j_call: TRBJ2-2; d_call: .; v_call: TRBV5-4; clone_size: many; cdr3_aa: CASSLLNTGELFF; cdr3_nt: TGTGCCAGCAGCTTGCTAAACACCGGGGAGCTGTTTTTT
j_call: TRBJ2-7; d_call: TRBD1; v_call: TRBV5-1; clone_size: few; cdr3_aa: CASSLVGTGVDEQYF; cdr3_nt: TGCGCCAGCAGCTTGGTGGGGACAGGGGTCGACGAGCAGTACTTC
j_call: TRBJ2-7; d_call: .; v_call: TRBV5-5; clone_size: many; cdr3_aa: CASSLSRDRYEQYF; cdr3_nt: TGTGCCAGCAGCTTGTCTCGCGACCGCTACGAGCAGTACTTC
j_call: TRBJ2-5; d_call: TRBD2; v_call: TRBV7-2; clone_size: few; cdr3_aa: CASSSGLGLAGYQETQYF; cdr3_nt: TGTGCCAGCAGCTCCGGGCTGGGACTAGCGGGGTACCAAGAGACCCAGTACTTC
j_call: TRBJ2-3; d_call: .; v_call: TRBV7-9; clone_size: .; cdr3_aa: CASNPGDTITDTQYF; cdr3_nt: TGTGCCAGCAACCCCGGGGACACGATCACAGATACGCAGTATTTT
j_call: TRBJ1-1; d_call: .; v_call: TRBV6-6; clone_size: few; cdr3_aa: CASSWNTEAFF; cdr3_nt: TGTGCCAGCAGCTGGAACACTGAAGCTTTCTTT
j_call: TRBJ2-7; d_call: .; v_call: TRBV6-5; clone_size: many; cdr3_aa: CASSQGPSYEQYF; cdr3_nt: TGTGCCAGCAGTCAGGGTCCCTCCTACGAGCAGTACTTC
j_call: TRBJ2-2; d_call: .; v_call: TRBV6-2/TRBV6-3; clone_size: few; cdr3_aa: CASSPQGRANTGELFF; cdr3_nt: TGTGCCAGCAGCCCCCAGGGGCGGGCGAACACCGGGGAGCTGTTTTTT
j_call: TRBJ1-2; d_call: .; v_call: TRBV19; clone_size: few; cdr3_aa: CASRPIVSGYSYTF; cdr3_nt: TGTGCCAGTAGGCCTATAGTTTCGGGATACAGCTACACCTTC
j_call: TRBJ2-1; d_call: TRBD2; v_call: TRBV12-3/TRBV12-4; clone_size: few; cdr3_aa: CASSLGLAGGGHEQFF; cdr3_nt: TGTGCCAGCAGTTTAGGTCTAGCGGGAGGGGGCCATGAGCAGTTCTTC
j_call: TRBJ2-1; d_call: .; v_call: TRBV12-3/TRBV12-4; clone_size: many; cdr3_aa: CASSPRIGSEQFF; cdr3_nt: TGTGCCAGCAGCCCGCGGATAGGTAGTGAGCAGTTCTTC
j_call: TRBJ1-2; d_call: TRBD1; v_call: TRBV5-1; clone_size: few; cdr3_aa: CASSWPRGQGPNYGYTF; cdr3_nt: TGCGCCAGCAGCTGGCCACGAGGACAGGGTCCTAACTATGGCTACACCTTC
j_call: TRBJ1-1; d_call: .; v_call: TRBV10-3; clone_size: many; cdr3_aa: CAITERGATEAFF; cdr3_nt: TGTGCCATCACCGAGCGGGGGGCCACTGAAGCTTTCTTT
j_call: TRBJ2-1; d_call: TRBD2; v_call: TRBV7-2; clone_size: .; cdr3_aa: CASSSSRTSGEYNEQFF; cdr3_nt: TGTGCCAGCTCCTCAAGTAGGACTAGCGGGGAGTACAATGAGCAGTTCTTC
j_call: TRBJ2-1; d_call: TRBD2; v_call: TRBV7-8; clone_size: many; cdr3_aa: CASSLRGLAGVSSYNEQFF; cdr3_nt: TGTGCCAGCAGCTTGCGGGGACTAGCGGGGGTCAGCTCCTACAATGAGCAGTTCTTC
j_call: TRBJ2-1; d_call: TRBD2; v_call: TRBV5-1; clone_size: many; cdr3_aa: CASRAPGLAGYNEQFF; cdr3_nt: TGCGCCAGCAGGGCCCCGGGACTAGCGGGTTACAATGAGCAGTTCTTC
j_call: TRBJ2-7; d_call: .; v_call: TRBV5-1; clone_size: few; cdr3_aa: CASSSQGRNYEQYF; cdr3_nt: TGCGCCAGCAGCTCCCAGGGACGCAACTACGAGCAGTACTTC
j_call: TRBJ2-1; d_call: .; v_call: TRBV11-2; clone_size: many; cdr3_aa: CASSLGNYNEQFF; cdr3_nt: TGTGCCAGCAGCTTAGGGAACTACAATGAGCAGTTCTTC
j_call: TRBJ1-1; d_call: .; v_call: TRBV28; clone_size: few; cdr3_aa: CASTYSGGAREAFF; cdr3_nt: TGTGCCAGCACCTACTCGGGGGGCGCGCGTGAAGCTTTCTTT
j_call: TRBJ2-7; d_call: .; v_call: TRBV4-1; clone_size: many; cdr3_aa: CASSLVGSFSYEQYF; cdr3_nt: TGCGCCAGCAGCCTCGTCGGGAGTTTCTCCTACGAGCAGTACTTC
j_call: TRBJ2-1; d_call: .; v_call: TRBV5-6; clone_size: many; cdr3_aa: CASSLDLPYNEQFF; cdr3_nt: TGTGCCAGCAGCTTGGACCTGCCTTACAATGAGCAGTTCTTC
j_call: TRBJ2-2; d_call: .; v_call: TRBV24-1; clone_size: many; cdr3_aa: CATSGDLTTFNTGELFF; cdr3_nt: TGTGCCACCAGTGGGGACTTAACCACCTTCAACACCGGGGAGCTGTTTTTT
j_call: TRBJ2-7; d_call: .; v_call: TRBV9; clone_size: many; cdr3_aa: CASSVGPYYEQYF; cdr3_nt: TGTGCCAGCAGCGTAGGTCCCTACTACGAGCAGTACTTC
j_call: TRBJ2-1; d_call: TRBD2; v_call: TRBV7-3; clone_size: many; cdr3_aa: CASSLIASGGEQFF; cdr3_nt: TGTGCCAGCAGCTTAATCGCTAGCGGGGGGGAGCAGTTCTTC
j_call: TRBJ2-1; d_call: .; v_call: TRBV3-1; clone_size: many; cdr3_aa: CASSQTYNEQFF; cdr3_nt: TGTGCCAGCAGCCAGACCTACAATGAGCAGTTCTTC
j_call: TRBJ2-5; d_call: .; v_call: TRBV6-5; clone_size: many; cdr3_aa: CASSLQGGLETQYF; cdr3_nt: TGTGCCAGCAGCCTACAGGGAGGGTTGGAGACCCAGTACTTC
j_call: TRBJ1-6; d_call: .; v_call: TRBV7-9; clone_size: few; cdr3_aa: CASSFGGNSYNSPLHF; cdr3_nt: TGTGCCAGCAGCTTTGGGGGCAACTCCTATAATTCACCCCTCCACTTT
j_call: TRBJ2-1; d_call: .; v_call: TRBV18; clone_size: .; cdr3_aa: CASSTTIRGDEQFF; cdr3_nt: TGTGCCAGCTCAACGACGATCCGAGGCGATGAGCAGTTCTTC
j_call: TRBJ2-3; d_call: .; v_call: TRBV10-2; clone_size: large; cdr3_aa: CASSEYLLGPPDTQYF; cdr3_nt: TGCGCCAGCAGTGAATACTTACTCGGCCCCCCAGATACGCAGTATTTT
j_call: TRBJ1-2; d_call: .; v_call: TRBV20-1; clone_size: few; cdr3_aa: CSARVGQGGYTF; cdr3_nt: TGCAGTGCTAGAGTTGGGCAGGGCGGCTACACCTTC
j_call: TRBJ2-1; d_call: TRBD1; v_call: TRBV11-2; clone_size: .; cdr3_aa: CASSPDRYNEQFF; cdr3_nt: TGTGCCAGCAGCCCGGACAGGTACAATGAGCAGTTCTTC
j_call: TRBJ2-1; d_call: TRBD1; v_call: TRBV7-2; clone_size: .; cdr3_aa: CASSKDRGHYNEQFF; cdr3_nt: TGTGCCAGCAGCAAGGACAGGGGGCACTACAATGAGCAGTTCTTC
j_call: TRBJ2-3; d_call: TRBD2; v_call: TRBV7-9; clone_size: many; cdr3_aa: CASSLGSGGTDTQYF; cdr3_nt: TGTGCCAGCAGCTTAGGTAGCGGGGGCACAGATACGCAGTATTTT
j_call: TRBJ2-5; d_call: .; v_call: TRBV6-2/TRBV6-3; clone_size: many; cdr3_aa: CASSLTTGQETQYF; cdr3_nt: TGTGCCAGCAGTCTAACGACAGGCCAAGAGACCCAGTACTTC